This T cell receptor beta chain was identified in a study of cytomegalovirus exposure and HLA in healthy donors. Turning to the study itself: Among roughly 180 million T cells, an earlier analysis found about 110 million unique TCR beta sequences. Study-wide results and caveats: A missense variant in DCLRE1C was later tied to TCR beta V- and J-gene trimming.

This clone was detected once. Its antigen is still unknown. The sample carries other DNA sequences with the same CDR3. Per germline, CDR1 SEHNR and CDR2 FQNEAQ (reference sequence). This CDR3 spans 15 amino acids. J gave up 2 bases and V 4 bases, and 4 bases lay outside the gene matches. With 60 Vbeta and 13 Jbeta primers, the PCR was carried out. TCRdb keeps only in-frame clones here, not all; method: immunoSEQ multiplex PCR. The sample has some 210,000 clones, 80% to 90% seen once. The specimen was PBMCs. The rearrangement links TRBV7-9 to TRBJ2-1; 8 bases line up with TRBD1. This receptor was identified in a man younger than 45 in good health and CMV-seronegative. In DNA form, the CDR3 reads TGTGCCAGCAGCTCGGACAGGGTTGCCTACAATGAGCAGTTCTTC. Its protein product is CASSSDRVAYNEQFF.